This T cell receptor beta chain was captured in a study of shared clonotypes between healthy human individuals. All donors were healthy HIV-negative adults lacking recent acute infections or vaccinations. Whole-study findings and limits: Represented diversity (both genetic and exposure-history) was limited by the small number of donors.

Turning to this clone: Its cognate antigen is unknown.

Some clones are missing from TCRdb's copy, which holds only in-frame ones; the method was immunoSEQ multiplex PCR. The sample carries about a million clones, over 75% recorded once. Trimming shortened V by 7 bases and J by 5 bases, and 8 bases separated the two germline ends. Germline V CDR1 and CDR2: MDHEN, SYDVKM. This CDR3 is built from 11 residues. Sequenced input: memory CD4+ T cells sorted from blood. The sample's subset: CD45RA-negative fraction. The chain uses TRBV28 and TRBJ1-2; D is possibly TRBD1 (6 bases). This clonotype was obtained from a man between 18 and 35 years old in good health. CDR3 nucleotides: TGTGCCAGCAACAGGGTTTATGGCTACACCTTC. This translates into CASNRVYGYTF.